Sequencing of this TCR beta chain was carried out in a study of blood T cells in healthy people across ages. Trimming removed 6 bases from V and 4 bases from J, with 16 bases in between. The CDR3 has 14 amino acids. Germline V gene lookup returns CDR1 SGHRS and CDR2 YFSETQ. In this sample, this clonotype turned up a few times. Next came a second PCR, run for about 6 to 12 cycles, which used a sample-barcoded 5' primer along with a J-beta primer mix. TCRdb re-analysed the 5' RACE reads in MiXCR, keeping a single row per CDR3 protein. Among approximately 960,000 distinct CDR3 sequences listed, under 35% were seen once. The data were also submitted as part of a second study, on T cells of mothers and their children.

This rearrangement joins TRBV5-1 to TRBJ1-2; perhaps TRBD1 as D (6 bases). The specimen sequenced was blood. The receptor comes from a woman in her forties in good health. The CDR3 reads CASTAQGSRYGYTF. As DNA, the CDR3 is TGCGCCAGCACCGCGCAGGGGTCACGCTATGGCTACACCTTC.